These 19 T cell receptor beta chains were sequenced from one sample in a study of spatial heterogeneity in lung cancer. Documented time point: sample taken at primary tumor resection. Using its own MiXCR run on the 5' RACE reads, TCRdb lists one record per CDR3 protein. The profile shows around 11,000 distinct CDR3 sequences, 5.5% to 6.5% of them singletons. Sequencing used normal lung tissue next to the tumor, obtained at surgery. Receptors originate from a male donor with early-stage non-small cell lung cancer.

This clonotype occurred many times. The chain combines TRBV19 with TRBJ2-6, with D unresolved. CDR1 is LNHDA and CDR2 is SQIVND in the germline V gene (reference sequence). V was cut by 8 bases and J by 2 bases, with 4 bases left in between. This CDR3 comprises 12 residues. CDR3 sequence reads: CASLAGANVLTF. The CDR3, as DNA: TGTGCCAGTTTGGCTGGGGCCAACGTCCTGACTTTC.

This clonotype occurred many times. This chain connects TRBV27 to TRBJ2-1, with TRBD2 matching 12 bases. This CDR3 spans 18 amino acids. V was pared by 4 bases and J by 7 bases, with 14 bases of the junction left unmatched. The germline V gene encodes CDR1 MNHEY and CDR2 SMNVEV (reference sequence). The CDR3 sequence is CASSSHSALAGGWNEQFF. CDR3 coding DNA: TGTGCCAGCAGTTCGCACTCCGCACTAGCGGGAGGATGGAATGAGCAGTTCTTC.

This clonotype occurred many times. The rearrangement uses TRBV4-2 and TRBJ1-1; D is perhaps TRBD1 (5 bases). The germline CDR1 and CDR2 sequences are LGHNA and YNFKEQ. The CDR3 consists of 14 residues. V was trimmed by 5 bases and J by 4 bases, leaving 14 bases between them. CDR3 sequence (DNA): TGTGCCAGCAGCGGCGGAACGGGGCTCACTGAAGCTTTCTTT. Its translation: CASSGGTGLTEAFF.

Sample share makes this clonotype medium-sized (0.01 to 0.1%). The chain joins TRBV11-2 to TRBJ2-7; D is ambiguous. This CDR3 comprises 12 residues. V dropped 1 base and J dropped 2 bases, with 3 bases sitting between them. Germline loops: CDR1 SGHAT, CDR2 FQNNGV. The CDR3 loop is CASSLVTYEQYF. The CDR3 bases are TGTGCCAGCAGCTTAGTCACCTACGAGCAGTACTTC.

This clonotype has at least ten counts. The chain joins TRBV12-3 or TRBV12-4 to TRBJ1-6; 7 nucleotides align to TRBD1. CDR3 length: 16 residues. V lost 1 base, J lost 4 bases, and 4 bases stayed unmatched. For the CDR3, the DNA is TGTGCCAGCAGTTTAGGGGCAGGGGGTTATAATTCACCCCTCCACTTT. As protein: CASSLGAGGYNSPLHF.

This clonotype came up a few times. This chain uses TRBV7-2 with TRBJ2-1; the D is unclear. The CDR3 is 13 residues long. V gave up 1 base and J gave up 4 bases, with 5 bases separating them. Germline assignment: CDR1 SGHTA and CDR2 FQGNSA. CDR3 sequence reads: CASSLGRYNEQFF. Written as DNA, the CDR3 is TGTGCCAGCAGCTTAGGCCGGTACAATGAGCAGTTCTTC.

This clonotype has only a few counts. The genes are TRBV7-2 and TRBJ2-1; 13 bases fit TRBD2. The CDR3 spans 15 residues. Germline lookup yields CDR1 SGHTA and CDR2 FQGNSA. J lost 7 bases, V lost 5 bases, and 5 bases had no gene match. DNA of the CDR3: TGTGCCAGCAGCATACTAGCGGGAGGGAAGAATGAGCAGTTCTTC. The encoded protein is CASSILAGGKNEQFF.

By share, this clonotype ranks as medium-sized. The V and J genes are TRBV15 and TRBJ2-1, with TRBD2 matching over 7 bases. V shed 0 bases, J shed 9 bases, and the junction held 8 bases outside the gene matches. CDR1 LNHNV and CDR2 YYDKDF come from the germline V gene (reference sequence). This CDR3 contains 15 residues. The DNA for the CDR3 is TGTGCCACCAGCAGAGAGAGGCAGCGGGGAGCTGAGCAGTTCTTC. Translated, it gives CATSRERQRGAEQFF. Together with reference TRBV15 and TRBJ2-1, the CDR3 gives the full variable domain: DAMVIQNPRYQVTQFGKPVTLSCSQTLNHNVMYWYQQKSSQAPKLLFHYYDKDFNNEADTPDNFQSRRPNTSFCFLDIRSPGLGDTAMYLCATSRERQRGAEQFFGPGTRLTVL.

This clonotype was detected only a few times. The V call is TRBV7-9, the J call TRBJ2-1; D is unclear. From germline, CDR1 is SEHNR and CDR2 FQNEAQ (reference sequence). V dropped 1 base and J dropped 8 bases, with 9 bases sitting between them. The CDR3 is 13 residues long. This CDR3 is CASSLGNSDEQFF. The DNA for the CDR3 is TGTGCCAGCAGCTTAGGAAACTCGGATGAGCAGTTCTTC.

This clonotype was picked up many times. This chain joins TRBV12-3 or TRBV12-4 and TRBJ2-2; a weak D match, TRBD2 (6 bases). Trimming took off 3 bases at V and 6 bases at J, with 20 bases between the two ends. This CDR3 has 17 residues. CDR3 in DNA: TGTGCCAGCAGTTTTTCTCTGGGGGGTAACTCACCCGGGGAGCTGTTTTTT. Protein: CASSFSLGGNSPGELFF.

This clonotype was observed a few times. V gene TRBV18 combines with J gene TRBJ2-3; 7 bases match TRBD2. V shed 2 bases, J shed 1 base, and the junction held 6 bases outside the gene matches. This CDR3 has 16 amino acids. CDR1 is KGHSH and CDR2 is LQKENI in the germline V gene. CDR3 DNA: TGTGCCAGCTCACCAACAAGCGGGGCGGGCACAGATACGCAGTATTTT. The encoded protein is CASSPTSGAGTDTQYF.

This clonotype was found a few times. The chain carries TRBV30 and TRBJ2-3; tentative D call: TRBD2 (5 bases). The CDR3 runs to 14 residues. The V and J ends lost 1 base and 3 bases respectively, with 11 bases between them. Germline CDR1 and CDR2: GTSNPN and SVGIG (reference sequence). CDR3 coding DNA: TGTGCCTGGAGTGAGGGTGGGAGAACAGATACGCAGTATTTT. Its protein product is CAWSEGGRTDTQYF.

The V and J genes are TRBV20-1 and TRBJ1-1; no reliable D call. The germline CDR1 and CDR2 sequences are DFQATT and SNEGSKA (reference sequence). The V gene lost 0 bases and the J gene lost 0 bases, with 17 bases spanning the gap. The CDR3 contains 17 residues. For the CDR3, the DNA is TGCAGTGCTAGAGATCTCGGGGTGGAGACTTTGAACACTGAAGCTTTCTTT. Translation: CSARDLGVETLNTEAFF.

This clonotype has just a few counts. This chain joins TRBV10-2 and TRBJ2-1; no clear D. Trimming pared 3 bases from V and 9 bases from J, leaving 9 bases between. This CDR3 is 12 amino acids long. Per germline, CDR1 WSHSY and CDR2 SAAADI. The CDR3 is CASSEVAIEQFF. The CDR3 region has the DNA TGCGCCAGCAGTGAAGTAGCTATTGAGCAGTTCTTC.

This clonotype ranks as medium-sized. The chain is built from TRBV2 and TRBJ1-5, with D unclear. Germline V gives CDR1 SNHLY, CDR2 FYNNEI. V was shortened by 3 bases and J by 3 bases, with 12 bases between the two germline ends. The CDR3 has 15 residues. This CDR3 is CASSEGTQPNQPQHF. CDR3 coding DNA: TGTGCCAGCAGTGAGGGAACACAGCCCAATCAGCCCCAGCATTTT.

This chain connects TRBV11-1 to TRBJ1-2; TRBD1 matches at 9 bases. Looked up from germline, CDR1 is SGHAT and CDR2 is FQDESV (reference sequence). V was pared by 5 bases and J by 4 bases, with 5 bases of the junction left unmatched. The CDR3 is 14 amino acids. The CDR3 DNA sequence: TGTGCCAGCAGCCCCGGGACAGGGCGCTATGGCTACACCTTC. Amino acids: CASSPGTGRYGYTF.

J is TRBJ2-3 and V is TRBV20-1; 9 nucleotides line up with TRBD2. V shed 5 bases and J 3 bases; nucleotides not matched to a gene: 3. The CDR3 totals 13 residues. From germline, CDR1 is DFQATT and CDR2 SNEGSKA (reference sequence). This chain's CDR3 is CSAPSGGTDTQYF. The DNA for the CDR3 is TGCAGTGCTCCCAGCGGGGGGACAGATACGCAGTATTTT.

Many counts were recorded for this clonotype. The J gene is TRBJ2-2, the V gene TRBV5-1; 7 positions agree with TRBD2. With 0 bases clipped from V and 0 bases from J, the junction kept 5 bases outside the gene matches. From germline, CDR1 is SGHRS and CDR2 YFSETQ. The CDR3 loop spans 17 amino acids. CDR3 DNA sequence: TGCGCCAGCAGCTTGGATCCAGCGGGGACGAACACCGGGGAGCTGTTTTTT. This translates into CASSLDPAGTNTGELFF. Combining the CDR3 with reference TRBV5-1 and TRBJ2-2 gives the whole variable domain KAGVTQTPRYLIKTRGQQVTLSCSPISGHRSVSWYQQTPGQGLQFLFEYFSETQRNKGNFPGRFSGRQFSNSRSEMNVSTLELGDSALYLCASSLDPAGTNTGELFFGEGSRLTVL.

This clonotype was detected ten times or more. This chain uses TRBV20-1 with TRBJ2-1; D gene uncertain. Germline loops: CDR1 DFQATT, CDR2 SNEGSKA (reference sequence). V dropped 6 bases and J dropped 0 bases, with 9 bases sitting between them. The CDR3 runs 13 residues. The CDR3 loop is CSAGLSSYNEQFF. The CDR3 nucleotides are TGCAGTGCGGGCCTTAGCTCCTACAATGAGCAGTTCTTC.